The next 31 T cell receptor beta chains were all read from a single sample in a study of T cell responses to AZD1222 COVID-19 vaccine. Sequenced by immunoSEQ multiplex PCR; TCRdb stores in-frame clones only, minus some. The sample carries 180,000 or so clones, approximately 90% recorded once. Material: peripheral blood, obtained 28 days after the second AZD1222 dose. The receptors derive from an adult who received the AZD1222 COVID-19 vaccine.

The rearrangement joins TRBV11-2 to TRBJ2-3; the D call may be TRBD1 or TRBD2 (5 bases each). Deletions cut 2 bases from V and 7 bases from J, with 22 bases between. This CDR3 is built from 17 residues. CDR1 and CDR2 from the germline V gene are SGHAT and FQNNGV. CDR3 protein: CASSLLANDRGTNTQYF. The CDR3 DNA sequence: TGTGCCAGCAGCTTACTGGCTAACGACCGGGGCACGAATACGCAGTATTTT.

This clone has at least ten counts. This chain uses TRBV6-2 or TRBV6-3 with TRBJ2-6; no firm D call. The germline V gene has CDR1 MNHEY and CDR2 SVGEGT. This CDR3 has 15 residues. V gave up 2 bases and J gave up 0 bases, with 5 bases separating them. CDR3 DNA: TGTGCCAGCAGTTACGACAACTCTGGGGCCAACGTCCTGACTTTC. Encoded protein: CASSYDNSGANVLTF.

The chain carries TRBV7-9 and TRBJ1-1, with D perhaps TRBD1 (5 bases). This CDR3 has 17 residues. The germline CDR1 and CDR2 sequences are SEHNR and FQNEAQ (reference sequence). Trimming took 5 bases from V and 1 from J, leaving 20 bases between them. DNA of the CDR3: TGTGCCAGCAGCGATCCGACCCTGGGACGGGCGAACACTGAAGCTTTCTTT. This sequence encodes CASSDPTLGRANTEAFF.

The V call is TRBV4-1, the J call TRBJ2-5; 11 nucleotides align to TRBD1. J gave up 3 bases and V 4 bases, and 4 bases lay outside the gene matches. The length of the CDR3 is 15 residues. CDR1 and CDR2 from the germline V gene are MGHRA and YSYEKL. The CDR3, as DNA: TGCGCCAGCAGCCCTCGGGACAGGGGGGAAGAGACCCAGTACTTC. Residues: CASSPRDRGEETQYF.

The rearrangement uses TRBV18 and TRBJ1-1; 7 nucleotides agree with TRBD1. Trimming at V came to 0 bases and at J to 6 bases, leaving 1 base not matched to a gene. Germline CDR1 and CDR2: KGHSH and LQKENI. The CDR3 loop spans 13 amino acids. The CDR3 DNA sequence: TGTGCCAGCTCACCACCGACAGGGCCTGAAGCTTTCTTT. Its protein is CASSPPTGPEAFF.

The rearrangement links TRBV6-5 to TRBJ2-7; D is possibly TRBD2 (6 bases). The CDR3 is 14 amino acids. Trimming stripped 5 bases from V and 5 bases from J, with 16 bases between. Looked up from germline, CDR1 is MNHEY and CDR2 is SVGAGI. The CDR3 spells CASSPRGPSHEQYF. In DNA form, the CDR3 reads TGTGCCAGCAGTCCGCGGGGACCGTCTCACGAGCAGTACTTC.

This clone was found once. The CDR3 bases are TGTGCCAGCAGTTTATTTGGGGTGGAGTATGATGGCTACACCTTC. It codes for CASSLFGVEYDGYTF. The chain carries TRBV27 and TRBJ1-2; D ambiguous. This CDR3 is 15 amino acids long. CDR1 MNHEY and CDR2 SMNVEV come from the germline V gene (reference sequence). Trimming removed 1 base from V and 6 bases from J, with 15 bases in between.

V is TRBV6-2 or TRBV6-3 and J is TRBJ2-7; TRBD2 matches 10 bases. The CDR3 has 16 residues. From germline, CDR1 is MNHEY and CDR2 SVGEGT. Trimming at V came to 4 bases and at J to 3 bases, leaving 9 bases not matched to a gene. CDR3 sequence reads: CASSSLAGGKLYEQYF. For the CDR3, the DNA is TGTGCCAGCAGTTCCTTAGCGGGGGGAAAGCTCTACGAGCAGTACTTC.

The chain is built from TRBV7-8 and TRBJ1-5; TRBD1 might be the D (6 bases). This CDR3 contains 17 residues. The germline CDR1 and CDR2 sequences are SGHVS and FQNEAQ. V lost 1 base and J 5 bases, leaving 18 bases between the germline ends. The CDR3 spells CASSLGESGALDQPQHF. CDR3 DNA: TGTGCCAGCAGCTTAGGGGAATCAGGGGCGCTGGATCAGCCCCAGCATTTT.

Only one count was recorded for this clone. The V and J genes are TRBV7-2 and TRBJ2-3; no firm D call. V was pared by 5 bases and J by 6 bases, with 15 bases between. Per germline, CDR1 SGHTA and CDR2 FQGNSA. The CDR3 spans 14 residues. The chain's CDR3 is CASSPRTLTDTQYF. The CDR3 nucleotides are TGTGCCAGCAGCCCACGGACCCTTACCGATACGCAGTATTTT.

This CDR3 reads CASQGPNEKLFF. The CDR3 DNA reads as TGTGCCAGCCAGGGACCTAATGAAAAACTGTTTTTT. The chain couples TRBV28 to TRBJ1-4; tentatively, D is TRBD1 (5 bases). Deletions cut 8 bases from V and 3 bases from J, with 7 bases between. Germline loops: CDR1 MDHEN, CDR2 SYDVKM. CDR3 length: 12 residues.

This clone has at least ten counts. The chain links TRBV30 to TRBJ1-2; D remains ambiguous. The V gene's germline CDR1 is GTSNPN and CDR2 SVGIG (reference sequence). Trimming left V 2 bases short and J 10 bases short, with 11 bases between. The CDR3 has 11 amino acids. The CDR3 region is CAWSTRGPYTF. The DNA of the CDR3 is TGTGCCTGGAGTACCAGAGGGCCCTACACCTTC.

V is TRBV2 and J is TRBJ2-7; D not resolved. CDR3 size: 14 residues. Germline V gene lookup returns CDR1 SNHLY and CDR2 FYNNEI. The V end lost 1 base, the J end lost 4 bases, and 11 bases lay between the germline ends. The CDR3 region has the DNA TGTGCCAGCAGTGAAGGAATCGATGGTTACGAGCAGTACTTC. This encodes CASSEGIDGYEQYF. The entire variable domain, with the rest obtained from reference TRBV2 and TRBJ2-7, is as follows: EPEVTQTPSHQVTQMGQEVILRCVPISNHLYFYWYRQILGQKVEFLVSFYNNEISEKSEIFDDQFSVERPDGSNFTLKIRSTKLEDSAMYFCASSEGIDGYEQYFGPGTRLTVT.

The V and J genes are TRBV4-1 and TRBJ2-2; D is possibly TRBD1 or TRBD2 (6 bases each). The V gene lost 0 bases and the J gene lost 0 bases, with 14 bases spanning the gap. CDR3 length equals 18 residues. Germline CDR1 is MGHRA and CDR2 is YSYEKL. The chain's CDR3 is CASSQEGGHVSNTGELFF. In nucleotides, the CDR3 is TGCGCCAGCAGCCAAGAGGGGGGACACGTCTCGAACACCGGGGAGCTGTTTTTT.

J is TRBJ1-3 and V is TRBV7-6; D is possibly TRBD1 (5 bases). Germline V gene sequence: CDR1 SGHVS, CDR2 FNYEAQ. The ends were cut back, 5 bases at V and 0 bases at J, with 23 bases in the middle. The CDR3 runs 19 residues. The CDR3 region is CASSAISTRDSLSGNTIYF. The CDR3 nucleotides read TGTGCCAGCAGCGCCATCTCGACGCGGGACTCTCTCTCTGGAAACACCATATATTTT.

This clone was observed a handful of times. The chain combines TRBV30 with TRBJ1-1; D is unresolved. The CDR3 runs 13 residues. V was pared by 2 bases and J by 1 base, with 8 bases between. Germline CDR1 GTSNPN, CDR2 SVGIG (reference sequence). The CDR3 loop reads CAWSYSGNTEAFF. CDR3 bases: TGTGCCTGGAGTTATTCAGGGAACACTGAAGCTTTCTTT.

This clone has a single count. The CDR3: CASSFGDEQFF. The CDR3 nucleotides are TGTGCCAGCAGCTTCGGGGATGAGCAGTTCTTC. The gene calls are TRBV13 and TRBJ2-1; a weak D match, TRBD2 (5 bases). There are 11 residues in the CDR3. Per germline, CDR1 PRHDT and CDR2 FYEKMQ (reference sequence). The V gene lost 3 bases and the J gene lost 8 bases, with 5 bases spanning the gap.

The chain is built from TRBV6-1 and TRBJ2-3, with D possibly TRBD2 on 6 matching bases. Germline CDR1 reads MNHNS; CDR2 reads SASEGT. V dropped 3 bases and J dropped 1 base, with 11 bases sitting between them. This CDR3 contains 15 residues. The chain's CDR3 is CASSEDGRGTDTQYF. In nucleotides, the CDR3 is TGTGCCAGCAGTGAGGACGGGAGAGGCACAGATACGCAGTATTTT.

This sequence joins TRBV4-1 and TRBJ1-2; D is possibly TRBD1 (5 bases). With 2 bases removed from V and 1 base from J, the gap between germline ends came to 17 bases. The germline gives CDR1 MGHRA, CDR2 YSYEKL. This CDR3 contains 17 residues. The CDR3 DNA reads as TGCGCCAGCAGCCAATTGGGGCAGGGACCGCTTAACTATGGCTACACCTTC. Its translation is CASSQLGQGPLNYGYTF.

The V and J genes are TRBV19 and TRBJ2-1; TRBD2 aligns across 10 bases. Germline lookup yields CDR1 LNHDA and CDR2 SQIVND (reference sequence). Unmatched junction bases numbered 8, after V lost 3 bases and J lost 6 bases. The CDR3 contains 16 residues. The CDR3 DNA sequence: TGTGCCAGTAGTATCTCGGGGACTAGCGTCTTCAATGAGCAGTTCTTC. Translation gives CASSISGTSVFNEQFF.

Only a few counts were recorded for this clone. J is TRBJ2-7 and V is TRBV6-5, with 13 bases lining up with TRBD2. Germline V gives CDR1 MNHEY, CDR2 SVGAGI. V dropped 7 bases and J dropped 7; count of bases not matched to a gene: 4. The CDR3 contains 13 residues. CDR3 sequence reads: CASTRLAGGEQYF. In DNA, the CDR3 is TGTGCCAGCACCCGACTAGCGGGGGGTGAGCAGTACTTC.

The rearrangement links TRBV19 to TRBJ1-1; possible D gene TRBD1, 5 bases. The CDR3 totals 12 residues. Germline values: CDR1 LNHDA, CDR2 SQIVND (reference sequence). The germline V and J ends were trimmed by 6 bases and 4 bases, with 9 bases remaining between them. The CDR3: CASRQGTTEAFF. CDR3 in DNA: TGTGCCAGTAGGCAGGGTACCACTGAAGCTTTCTTT.

The gene calls are TRBV4-2 and TRBJ2-7; D unclear. The CDR3 covers 14 residues. Germline CDR1 is LGHNA and CDR2 is YNFKEQ. Trimming removed 2 bases from V and 0 bases from J, with 8 bases in between. The CDR3 nucleotides are TGTGCCAGCAGCCAACTACCCCGCTCCTACGAGCAGTACTTC. It yields the protein CASSQLPRSYEQYF.

The rearrangement links TRBV12-3 or TRBV12-4 to TRBJ1-3; the D gene is possibly TRBD1 (6 bases). Trimming left V 5 bases short and J 12 bases short, with 17 bases between. The CDR3 runs to 13 residues. In DNA, the CDR3 is TGTGCCAGCAGTCCCGGACAGTGGTCTTACATATATTTT. Its protein is CASSPGQWSYIYF.

The chain couples TRBV5-1 to TRBJ2-1; 7 positions agree with TRBD2. CDR1 and CDR2 (germline): SGHRS, YFSETQ. Unmatched junction bases numbered 5, after V lost 7 bases and J lost 1 base. The CDR3 covers 14 residues. The CDR3 nucleotides are TGCGCCAGCCTAAGCGGGGAGTCCTACAATGAGCAGTTCTTC. As protein: CASLSGESYNEQFF.

The rearrangement uses TRBV4-2 and TRBJ1-2; 11 positions agree with TRBD1. CDR1 LGHNA and CDR2 YNFKEQ come from the germline V gene. J gave up 8 bases and V 4 bases, and 9 bases lay outside the gene matches. CDR3 size: 15 residues. The CDR3 DNA reads TGTGCCAGCAGCCCGGGACAGGGGGAATCGATCGGCTACACCTTC. It yields the protein CASSPGQGESIGYTF.

J is TRBJ1-4 and V is TRBV3-1 (or the pseudogene TRBV3-2); unclear D gene. The CDR3 has 16 residues. Germline CDR1 is LGHDT and CDR2 is YNNKEL (reference sequence). V lost 4 bases and J 0 bases, leaving 12 bases between the germline ends. Written as DNA, the CDR3 is TGTGCCAGCAGCCTTCTATACAGTCCAACTAATGAAAAACTGTTTTTT. Its translation is CASSLLYSPTNEKLFF.

The rearrangement uses TRBV4-1 and TRBJ2-1; D remains unclear. The CDR3 length is 11 residues. Germline V gives CDR1 MGHRA, CDR2 YSYEKL. Trimming stripped 3 bases from V and 4 bases from J, with 1 base between. The CDR3 DNA reads TGCGCCAGCAGCCAGTACAATGAGCAGTTCTTC. Its protein product is CASSQYNEQFF.

The V and J genes are TRBV5-5 and TRBJ1-6, with 9 bases aligning to TRBD1. Trimming took 4 bases from V and 0 from J; bases not matched to a gene: 5. CDR3 length: 17 residues. Germline V lookup: CDR1 SGHKS, CDR2 YYEKEE (reference sequence). The CDR3 spells CASSPRTGDSYNSPLHF. DNA for the CDR3: TGTGCCAGCAGCCCAAGGACAGGGGACTCCTATAATTCACCCCTCCACTTT.

The chain has TRBV20-1 and TRBJ1-4; D might be TRBD1 (6 bases). The V gene's germline CDR1 is DFQATT and CDR2 SNEGSKA (reference sequence). V was clipped by 6 bases and J by 10 bases, with 12 bases between them. The CDR3 consists of 11 residues. DNA for the CDR3: TGCAGTGCACGTGGGGGGCGAAAACTGTTTTTT. It translates to CSARGGRKLFF.

The rearrangement joins TRBV2 to TRBJ1-5; unclear D gene. The CDR3 length is 15 residues. The ends were cut back, 7 bases at V and 3 bases at J, with 16 bases in the middle. The germline gives CDR1 SNHLY, CDR2 FYNNEI. CDR3: CASKFVWSDNQPQHF. For the CDR3, the DNA is TGTGCCAGCAAATTCGTGTGGAGCGACAATCAGCCCCAGCATTTT.